The 14 T cell receptor beta chains below come from one sample, sequenced in a study of beta chain features in type 1 diabetes. Of the isolated RNA, all was reverse transcribed, and so the sequenced material was expressed TCRB transcripts. Libraries were prepared by immunoSEQ multiplex PCR; TCRdb keeps only in-frame clonotypes and omits some of them. The sample holds around 140,000 clones, 9% seen once. Overall study findings and caveats: There was a moderate but significant shortening of TCRB CDR3s in all four CD4+ subsets of Type 1 diabetes patients.

Antigens for these TCRs are unknown. Sequencing used central memory CD4+ T cells from blood. Source of these receptors: a man aged 30 to 45 with type 1 diabetes.

This clone was seen a handful of times. This rearrangement joins TRBV2 to TRBJ1-6; D is perhaps TRBD1 (5 bases). V lost 5 bases, J lost 1 base, and 9 bases lay in between. Germline-derived CDR1 and CDR2 are SNHLY and FYNNEI. The CDR3 length is 15 residues. CDR3 in DNA: TGTGCCAGCAGTTCGGGGGTGTCCTATAATTCACCCCTCCACTTT. Its translation: CASSSGVSYNSPLHF.

This clone was observed a handful of times. The sample has other DNA sequences that encode this CDR3 too. J is TRBJ2-5 and V is TRBV4-2; D unclear. Trimming shortened V by 0 bases and J by 3 bases, and 5 bases separated the two germline ends. The CDR3 consists of 13 residues. Germline CDR1 and CDR2: LGHNA and YNFKEQ. The CDR3, as DNA: TGTGCCAGCAGCCAAGAAACGGAAGAGACCCAGTACTTC. This codes for CASSQETEETQYF.

This clone was picked up many times. V gene TRBV2 combines with J gene TRBJ1-5; 9 nucleotides align to TRBD1. Germline V lookup: CDR1 SNHLY, CDR2 FYNNEI. The J segment lost 7 bases and the V segment lost 2 bases, leaving 3 bases of the junction unmatched. The CDR3 sequence is 14 residues long. The CDR3 is CASSESTGGQPQHF. CDR3 DNA: TGTGCCAGCAGTGAATCGACAGGGGGACAGCCCCAGCATTTT.

This clone appeared a few times. The CDR3 bases are TGTGCCAGCTTGACAGGGGTCTTTCCCTACGAGCAGTACTTC. It encodes CASLTGVFPYEQYF. V is TRBV18 and J is TRBJ2-7; TRBD1 aligns across 8 bases. CDR3 length: 14 amino acids. The germline V gene has CDR1 KGHSH and CDR2 LQKENI. Trimming took 7 bases from V and 2 from J; bases not matched to a gene: 7. Looking up the rest from reference TRBV18 and TRBJ2-7 gives the full variable domain: NAGVMQNPRHLVRRRGQEARLRCSPMKGHSHVYWYRQLPEEGLKFMVYLQKENIIDESGMPKERFSAEFPKEGPSILRIQQVVRGDSAAYFCASLTGVFPYEQYFGPGTRLTVT.

The count of this clone is one. The chain links TRBV11-3 to TRBJ2-1; 9 bases fit TRBD1. Germline CDR1 is SGHNT and CDR2 is YENEEA. The CDR3 contains 13 residues. With V trimmed by 5 bases and J by 7 bases, 3 bases remained unmatched. The CDR3 region is CASSIGTGNEQFF. Written as DNA, the CDR3 is TGTGCCAGCAGCATCGGGACAGGGAATGAGCAGTTCTTC.

V usage is TRBV20-1 and J usage is TRBJ1-1; D may be TRBD1 (5 bases). The CDR3 length is 11 residues. V lost 5 bases and J 10 bases, leaving 14 bases between the germline ends. Germline-derived CDR1 and CDR2 are DFQATT and SNEGSKA (reference sequence). CDR3 sequence (DNA): TGCAGTGCTTCTATAATCCAGGGAGCTTTCTTT. It codes for CSASIIQGAFF.

The chain uses TRBV30 and TRBJ2-2, with 7 bases identical to TRBD2. The CDR3 contains 15 residues. The germline CDR1 and CDR2 sequences are GTSNPN and SVGIG (reference sequence). With 2 bases clipped from V and 7 bases from J, the junction kept 10 bases outside the gene matches. CDR3 coding DNA: TGTGCCTGGAGTAGTCCGGGGGAGGGTAGCGGGGAGCTGTTTTTT. This codes for CAWSSPGEGSGELFF.

J is TRBJ1-2 and V is TRBV6-5; possible D gene TRBD1, 5 bases. V was cut by 0 bases and J by 6 bases, with 11 bases left in between. Germline V CDR1 and CDR2: MNHEY, SVGAGI. The CDR3 is 14 residues long. The CDR3 bases are TGTGCCAGCAGTTACTCAGGTGGGGCTGATGGCTACACCTTC. This gives the protein CASSYSGGADGYTF.

The chain joins TRBV11-1 to TRBJ1-6; no reliable D call. Germline V gene sequence: CDR1 SGHAT, CDR2 FQDESV (reference sequence). The CDR3 spans 16 residues. V lost 1 base and J lost 0, with 7 bases in between. For the CDR3, the DNA is TGTGCCAGCAGCTTAGACCAGCGCTCCTATAATTCACCCCTCCACTTT. As protein: CASSLDQRSYNSPLHF.

This clone was observed a single time. J is TRBJ2-5 and V is TRBV2, with 8 nucleotides matching TRBD1. The germline gives CDR1 SNHLY, CDR2 FYNNEI. With V trimmed by 6 bases and J by 4 bases, 10 bases remained unmatched. CDR3 length equals 15 residues. The CDR3 nucleotides are TGTGCCAGCAGCTCCCAAGGACAGGGTGGAGAGACCCAGTACTTC. It specifies CASSSQGQGGETQYF.

The table lists this clone with a few counts. In DNA form, the CDR3 reads TGTGCCAGCAGCACTGACAGGCACGGGGAGCTGTTTTTT. This sequence encodes CASSTDRHGELFF. The chain carries TRBV6-5 and TRBJ2-2; weak D call: TRBD1 (6 bases). This CDR3 has 13 residues. CDR1 is MNHEY and CDR2 is SVGAGI in the germline V gene. The germline V and J ends were trimmed by 6 bases and 7 bases, with 12 bases remaining between them.

The chain carries TRBV19 and TRBJ2-7; TRBD1 aligns across 9 bases. V dropped 5 bases and J dropped 2; count of bases not matched to a gene: 7. The CDR3 has 15 amino acids. CDR1 LNHDA and CDR2 SQIVND come from the germline V gene (reference sequence). The CDR3 nucleotides are TGTGCCAGTAGTGTTCCGGGACAGGGCACCTACGAGCAGTACTTC. It translates to CASSVPGQGTYEQYF.

This clone appeared a few times. The chain is built from TRBV7-9 and TRBJ1-4; 8 bases match TRBD1. The CDR3 has 14 amino acids. Germline assignment: CDR1 SEHNR and CDR2 FQNEAQ (reference sequence). The ends lost 4 bases at V and 7 bases at J; junction bases unmatched: 5. The CDR3 region is CASSSTGVGEKLFF. CDR3 nucleotides: TGTGCCAGCAGCTCGACAGGGGTCGGTGAAAAACTGTTTTTT.

This clone was picked up a small number of times. V and J are TRBV9 and TRBJ1-4; D is possibly TRBD1 (5 bases). The CDR3 covers 16 residues. V lost 3 bases, J lost 4 bases, and 16 bases lay in between. CDR1 SGDLS and CDR2 YYNGEE come from the germline V gene. In DNA, the CDR3 is TGTGCCAGCAGCGCCGGTACAGGTCAGCTTAATGAAAAACTGTTTTTT. Amino acids: CASSAGTGQLNEKLFF.